The sequence of this TCR beta chain was determined in a study of CD8+CD57+ T cells in acquired aplastic anemia. At the level of the study: DNA per sorted CD4+ or CD8+ sample ranged about 0.18 to 30 ug, averaging about 3 ug.

Genomic DNA served as template for TCR beta VDJ and CDR3 profiling. MiXCR was run by TCRdb on the reads, yielding one entry per CDR3 protein. The data contain a few hundred thousand distinct CDR3 sequences, approximately 86% of them singletons. Those patients picked for sequencing had displayed CD8+CD57+ cell expansion on flow cytometry. The cohort consisted entirely of patients having severe acquired aplastic anemia. About this clonotype itself: What it binds is unknown. The junction and the germline gene differ at one end; a read error may be behind it.

Germline-derived CDR1 and CDR2 are SGDLS and YYNGEE. The CDR3 runs 14 residues. Study observations and caveats: Roughly 27 sequences, all CD8+ CDR3, were shared between patients and controls. The CD8+ Simpson's diversity of patients and controls was not significantly different.

Sequencing was done on a sample of sorted CD4+, CD8+, or CD8+CD57+ T cells (not recorded which) from PBMCs. The TCR was taken from a human donor with aplastic anemia. The V and J genes are TRBV9 and TRBJ2-5; a possible D gene is TRBD1 (6 bases). As DNA, the CDR3 is TGTGCCACCAGCGTAGGCGGACAGAGCACAGCTACGTACTTC. It encodes CATSVGGQSTATYF.